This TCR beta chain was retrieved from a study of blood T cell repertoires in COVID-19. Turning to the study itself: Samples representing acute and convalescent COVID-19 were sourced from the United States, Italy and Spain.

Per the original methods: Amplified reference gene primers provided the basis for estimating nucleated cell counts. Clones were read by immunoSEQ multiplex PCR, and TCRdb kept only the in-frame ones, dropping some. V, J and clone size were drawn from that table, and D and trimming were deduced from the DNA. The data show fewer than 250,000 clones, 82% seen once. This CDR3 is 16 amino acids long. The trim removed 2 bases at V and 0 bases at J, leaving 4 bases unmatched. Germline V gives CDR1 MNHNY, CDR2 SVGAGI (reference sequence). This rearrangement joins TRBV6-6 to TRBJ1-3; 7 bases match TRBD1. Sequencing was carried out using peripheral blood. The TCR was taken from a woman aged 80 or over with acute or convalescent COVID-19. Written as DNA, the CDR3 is TGTGCCAGCAGTTACGGACAGGCACTCTCTGGAAACACCATATATTTT. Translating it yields CASSYGQALSGNTIYF.